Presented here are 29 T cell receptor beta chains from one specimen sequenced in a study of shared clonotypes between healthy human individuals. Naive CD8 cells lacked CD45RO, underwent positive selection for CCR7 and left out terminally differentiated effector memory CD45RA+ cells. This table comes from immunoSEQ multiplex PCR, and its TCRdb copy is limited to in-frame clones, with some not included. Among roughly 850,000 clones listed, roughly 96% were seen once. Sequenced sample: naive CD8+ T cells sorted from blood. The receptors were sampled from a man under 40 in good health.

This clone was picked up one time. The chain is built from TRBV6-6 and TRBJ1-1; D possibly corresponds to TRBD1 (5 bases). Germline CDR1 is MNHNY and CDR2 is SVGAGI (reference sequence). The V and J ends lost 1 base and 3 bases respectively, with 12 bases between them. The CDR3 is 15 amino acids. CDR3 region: CASSYYPGPDTEAFF. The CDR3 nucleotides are TGTGCCAGCAGTTACTACCCAGGGCCGGACACTGAAGCTTTCTTT.

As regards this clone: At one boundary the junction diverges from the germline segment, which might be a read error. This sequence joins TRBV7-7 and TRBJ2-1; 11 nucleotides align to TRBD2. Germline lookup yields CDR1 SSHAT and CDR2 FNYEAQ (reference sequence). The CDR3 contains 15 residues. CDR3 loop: CASSRGLAAYNEQFF. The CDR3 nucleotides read TGTGCTAGCAGCCGGGGACTAGCGGCTTACAATGAGCAGTTCTTC.

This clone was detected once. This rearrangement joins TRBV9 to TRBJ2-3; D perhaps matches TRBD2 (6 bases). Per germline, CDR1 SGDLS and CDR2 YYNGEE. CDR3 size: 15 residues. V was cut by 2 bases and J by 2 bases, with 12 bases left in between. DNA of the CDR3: TGTGCCAGCAGCGTTCGCGGGGCCGACACAGATACGCAGTATTTT. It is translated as CASSVRGADTDTQYF.

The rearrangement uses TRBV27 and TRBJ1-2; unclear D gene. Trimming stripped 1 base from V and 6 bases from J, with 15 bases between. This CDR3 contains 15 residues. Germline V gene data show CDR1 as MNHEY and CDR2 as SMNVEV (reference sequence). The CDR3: CASSLYTPGGHGYTF. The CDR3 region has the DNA TGTGCCAGCAGTTTATATACGCCGGGTGGGCATGGCTACACCTTC.

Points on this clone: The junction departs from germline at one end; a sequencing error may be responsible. CDR3 in DNA: TGTGCCAACAGCCAAGATCCCCCCATGACTAGCGGGAGGGCCGTACGGGGAGATACGCAGTATTTT. Amino acid sequence: CANSQDPPMTSGRAVRGDTQYF. This sequence joins TRBV14 and TRBJ2-3; 14 nucleotides line up with TRBD2. Germline CDR1 SGHDN, CDR2 FVKESK. This CDR3 has 22 residues.

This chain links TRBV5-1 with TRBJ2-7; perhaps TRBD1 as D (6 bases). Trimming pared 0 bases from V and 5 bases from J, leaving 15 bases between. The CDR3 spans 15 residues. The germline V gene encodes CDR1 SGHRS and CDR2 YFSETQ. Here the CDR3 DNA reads TGCGCCAGCAGCTTGGCGCAGGGGTCGGATCACGAGCAGTACTTC. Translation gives CASSLAQGSDHEQYF.

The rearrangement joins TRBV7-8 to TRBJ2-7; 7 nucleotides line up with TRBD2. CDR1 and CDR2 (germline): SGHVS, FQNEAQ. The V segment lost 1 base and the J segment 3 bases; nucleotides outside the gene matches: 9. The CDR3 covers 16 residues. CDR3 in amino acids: CASSLVEGGPIYEQYF. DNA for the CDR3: TGTGCCAGCAGCTTAGTTGAGGGAGGGCCGATCTACGAGCAGTACTTC.

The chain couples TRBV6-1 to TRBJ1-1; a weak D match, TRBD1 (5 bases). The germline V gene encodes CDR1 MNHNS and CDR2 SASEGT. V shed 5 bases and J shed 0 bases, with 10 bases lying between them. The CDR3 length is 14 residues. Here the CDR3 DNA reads TGTGCCAGCAGTAAGGAGGGGTTGAACACTGAAGCTTTCTTT. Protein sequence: CASSKEGLNTEAFF.

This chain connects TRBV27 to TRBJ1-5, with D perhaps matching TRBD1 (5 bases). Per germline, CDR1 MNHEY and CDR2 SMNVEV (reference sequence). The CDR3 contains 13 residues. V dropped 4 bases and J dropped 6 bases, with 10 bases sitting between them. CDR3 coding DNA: TGTGCCAGCAGTTACCAGGGTAGTCAGCCCCAGCATTTT. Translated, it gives CASSYQGSQPQHF.

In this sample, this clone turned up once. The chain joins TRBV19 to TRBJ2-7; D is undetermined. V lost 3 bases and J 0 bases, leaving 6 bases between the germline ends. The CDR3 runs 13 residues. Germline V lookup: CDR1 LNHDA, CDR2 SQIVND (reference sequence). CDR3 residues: CASSMDLSYEQYF. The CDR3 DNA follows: TGTGCCAGTAGTATGGACCTCTCCTACGAGCAGTACTTC.

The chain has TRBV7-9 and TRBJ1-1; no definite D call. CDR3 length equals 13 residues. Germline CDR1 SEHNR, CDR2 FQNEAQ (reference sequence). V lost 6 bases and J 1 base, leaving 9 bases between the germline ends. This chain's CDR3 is CASRDGSNTEAFF. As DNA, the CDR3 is TGTGCCAGCAGAGACGGCTCGAACACTGAAGCTTTCTTT.

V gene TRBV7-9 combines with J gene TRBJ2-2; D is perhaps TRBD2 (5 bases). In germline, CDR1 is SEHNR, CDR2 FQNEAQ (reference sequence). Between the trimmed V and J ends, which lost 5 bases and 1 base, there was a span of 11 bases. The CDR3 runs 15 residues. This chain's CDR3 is CASSPSGLNTGELFF. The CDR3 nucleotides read TGTGCCAGCAGCCCCAGCGGCTTGAACACCGGGGAGCTGTTTTTT.

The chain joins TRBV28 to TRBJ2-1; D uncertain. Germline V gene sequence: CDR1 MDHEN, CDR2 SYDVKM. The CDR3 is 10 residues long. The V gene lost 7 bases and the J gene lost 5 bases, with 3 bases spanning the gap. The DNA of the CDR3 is TGTGCCAGCAAGGACAATGAGCAGTTCTTC. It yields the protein CASKDNEQFF.

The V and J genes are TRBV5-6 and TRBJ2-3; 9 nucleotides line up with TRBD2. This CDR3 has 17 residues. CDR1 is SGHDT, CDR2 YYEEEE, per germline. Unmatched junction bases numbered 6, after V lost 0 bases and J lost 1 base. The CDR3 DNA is TGTGCCAGCAGCTTGGACCTAGCGGGGACAGGCACAGATACGCAGTATTTT. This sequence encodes CASSLDLAGTGTDTQYF.

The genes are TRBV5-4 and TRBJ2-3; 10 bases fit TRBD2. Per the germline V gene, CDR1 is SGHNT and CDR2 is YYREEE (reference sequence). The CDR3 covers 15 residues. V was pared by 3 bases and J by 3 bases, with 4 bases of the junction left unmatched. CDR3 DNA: TGTGCCAGCAGCTCCGGACTAGCGGTGACAGATACGCAGTATTTT. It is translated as CASSSGLAVTDTQYF.

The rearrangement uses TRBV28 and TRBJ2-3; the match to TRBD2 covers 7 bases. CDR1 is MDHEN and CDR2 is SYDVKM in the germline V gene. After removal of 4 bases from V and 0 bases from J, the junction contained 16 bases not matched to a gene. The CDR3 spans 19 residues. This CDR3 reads CASSSAMLAARGSTDTQYF. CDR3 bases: TGTGCCAGCAGTTCCGCCATGCTAGCGGCGAGGGGTAGCACAGATACGCAGTATTTT.

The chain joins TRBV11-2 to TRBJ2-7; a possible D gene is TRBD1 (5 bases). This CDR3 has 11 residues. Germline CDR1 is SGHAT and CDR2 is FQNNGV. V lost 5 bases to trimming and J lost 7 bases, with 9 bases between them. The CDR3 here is CASSVGLEQYF. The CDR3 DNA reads TGTGCCAGCAGCGTGGGGCTTGAGCAGTACTTC.

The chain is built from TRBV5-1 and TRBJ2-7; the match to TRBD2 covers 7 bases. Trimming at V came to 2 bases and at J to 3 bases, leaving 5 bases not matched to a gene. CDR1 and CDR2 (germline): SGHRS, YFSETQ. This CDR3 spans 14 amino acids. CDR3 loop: CASSLGGSYYEQYF. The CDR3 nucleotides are TGCGCCAGCAGCTTAGGCGGGAGCTACTACGAGCAGTACTTC. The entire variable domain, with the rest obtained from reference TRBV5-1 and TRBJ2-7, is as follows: KAGVTQTPRYLIKTRGQQVTLSCSPISGHRSVSWYQQTPGQGLQFLFEYFSETQRNKGNFPGRFSGRQFSNSRSEMNVSTLELGDSALYLCASSLGGSYYEQYFGPGTRLTVT.

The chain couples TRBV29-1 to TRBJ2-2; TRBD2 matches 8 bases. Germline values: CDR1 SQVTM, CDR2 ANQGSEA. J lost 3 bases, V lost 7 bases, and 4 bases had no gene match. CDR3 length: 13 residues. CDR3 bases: TGCAGCGGCTCGGGAGGGGACACCGGGGAGCTGTTTTTT. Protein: CSGSGGDTGELFF.

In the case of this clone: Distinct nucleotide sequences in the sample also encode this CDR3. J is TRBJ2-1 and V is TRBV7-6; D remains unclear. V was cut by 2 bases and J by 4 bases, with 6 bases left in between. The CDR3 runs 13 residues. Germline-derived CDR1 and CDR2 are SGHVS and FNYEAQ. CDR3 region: CASSLSQYNEQFF. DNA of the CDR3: TGTGCCAGCAGCTTAAGCCAGTACAATGAGCAGTTCTTC.

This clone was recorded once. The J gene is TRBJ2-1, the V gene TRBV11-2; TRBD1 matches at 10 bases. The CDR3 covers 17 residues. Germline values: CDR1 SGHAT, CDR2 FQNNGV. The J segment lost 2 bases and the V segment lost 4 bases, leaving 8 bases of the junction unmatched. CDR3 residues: CASSSTGQGTTYNEQFF. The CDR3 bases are TGTGCCAGCAGCTCAACGGGACAGGGGACGACCTACAATGAGCAGTTCTTC.

CDR3 nucleotides: TGTGCCAGCAGTGAAACACAGAACACTGAAGCTTTCTTT. It specifies CASSETQNTEAFF. V gene TRBV25-1 combines with J gene TRBJ1-1; D is unresolved. Per germline, CDR1 MGHDK and CDR2 SYGVNS. The CDR3 covers 13 residues. Trimming removed 2 bases at V and 1 base at J, with 5 bases between.

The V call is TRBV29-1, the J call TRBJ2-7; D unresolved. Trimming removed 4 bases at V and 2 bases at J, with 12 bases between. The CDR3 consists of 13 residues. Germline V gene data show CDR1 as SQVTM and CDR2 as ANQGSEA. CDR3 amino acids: CSVVLPRPYEQYF. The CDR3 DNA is TGCAGCGTTGTACTACCGCGCCCCTACGAGCAGTACTTC.

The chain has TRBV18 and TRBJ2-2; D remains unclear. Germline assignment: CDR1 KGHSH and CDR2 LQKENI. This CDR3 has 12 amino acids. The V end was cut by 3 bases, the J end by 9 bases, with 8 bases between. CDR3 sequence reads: CASSPQSRELFF. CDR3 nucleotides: TGTGCCAGCTCACCCCAATCCAGGGAGCTGTTTTTT.

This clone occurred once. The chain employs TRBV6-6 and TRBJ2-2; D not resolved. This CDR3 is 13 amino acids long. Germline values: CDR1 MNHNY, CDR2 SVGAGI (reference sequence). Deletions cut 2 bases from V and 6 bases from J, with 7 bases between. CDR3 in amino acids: CASSYGAPGELFF. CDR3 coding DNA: TGTGCCAGCAGTTACGGAGCTCCCGGGGAGCTGTTTTTT.

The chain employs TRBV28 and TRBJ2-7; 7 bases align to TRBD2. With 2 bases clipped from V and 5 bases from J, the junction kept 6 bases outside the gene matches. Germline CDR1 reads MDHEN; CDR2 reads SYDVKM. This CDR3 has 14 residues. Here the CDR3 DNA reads TGTGCCAGCAGTTTAGCGGGGGTGGTCAACGAGCAGTACTTC. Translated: CASSLAGVVNEQYF.

The CDR3 coding sequence is TGTGCCAGCAGTGATCAAAGCGGCTCCTACGAGCAGTACTTC. This translates into CASSDQSGSYEQYF. J is TRBJ2-7 and V is TRBV6-1; D is possibly TRBD2 (5 bases). CDR3 length: 14 residues. The V gene lost 3 bases and the J gene lost 0 bases, with 9 bases spanning the gap. The germline V gene encodes CDR1 MNHNS and CDR2 SASEGT.

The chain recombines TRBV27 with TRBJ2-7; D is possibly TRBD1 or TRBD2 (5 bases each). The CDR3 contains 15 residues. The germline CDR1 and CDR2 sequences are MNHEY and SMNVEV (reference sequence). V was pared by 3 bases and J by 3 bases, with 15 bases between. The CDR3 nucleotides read TGTGCCAGCAGTTTGGCCGGGGACGGCAGCTACGAGCAGTACTTC. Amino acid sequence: CASSLAGDGSYEQYF.

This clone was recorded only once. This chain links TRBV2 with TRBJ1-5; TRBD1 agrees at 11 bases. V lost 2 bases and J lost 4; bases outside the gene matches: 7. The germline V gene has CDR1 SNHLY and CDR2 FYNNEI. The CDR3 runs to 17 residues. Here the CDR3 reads CASSEPGQGAPNQPQHF. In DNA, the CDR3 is TGTGCCAGCAGTGAACCCGGACAGGGGGCGCCGAATCAGCCCCAGCATTTT.